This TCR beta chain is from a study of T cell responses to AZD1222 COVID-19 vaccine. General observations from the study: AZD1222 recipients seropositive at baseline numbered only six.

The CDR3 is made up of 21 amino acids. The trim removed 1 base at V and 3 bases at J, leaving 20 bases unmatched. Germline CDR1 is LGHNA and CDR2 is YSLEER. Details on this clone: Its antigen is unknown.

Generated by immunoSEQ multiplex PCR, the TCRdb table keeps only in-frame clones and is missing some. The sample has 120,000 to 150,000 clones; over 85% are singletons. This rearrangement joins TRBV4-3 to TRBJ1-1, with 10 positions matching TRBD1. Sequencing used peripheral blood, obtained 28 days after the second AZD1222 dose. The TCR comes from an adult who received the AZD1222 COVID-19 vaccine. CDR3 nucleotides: TGCGCCAGCAGCCAAGGAGTGGGGCCGGGACAGGGGATTCAGATGGACACTGAAGCTTTCTTT. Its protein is CASSQGVGPGQGIQMDTEAFF.